Below, 26 T cell receptor beta chains from the same sample are listed, as sequenced in a study of blood T cells in healthy people across ages. The authors ran a second PCR of about 7 to 12 cycles using a sample-barcoded 5' primer and a J-beta primer mix. TCRdb independently ran MiXCR on the 5' RACE reads; one entry per CDR3 protein. The sample lists some 690,000 distinct CDR3 sequences, 22% occurring once. The material sequenced was blood. These receptor sequences come from a man aged 65 to 79 in good health.

The chain carries TRBV6-2 or TRBV6-3 and TRBJ2-3; D is possibly TRBD2 (6 bases). The CDR3 covers 14 residues. Trimming cost V 8 bases and J 4 bases, with 16 bases left between them. Germline V gene data show CDR1 as MNHEY and CDR2 as SVGEGT. Here the CDR3 reads CASSKGRFPDTQYF. Written as DNA, the CDR3 is TGTGCCAGCTCGAAAGGGAGGTTCCCAGATACGCAGTATTTT.

This clonotype was counted between two and nine times. In DNA form, the CDR3 reads TGTGCCAGCAGTTTAGCAGGGACACGGCGAGGTACGCAGTATTTT. Translating gives CASSLAGTRRGTQYF. The rearrangement links TRBV12-3 or TRBV12-4 to TRBJ2-3; TRBD1 is a possible D gene (6 bases). The CDR3 extends over 15 amino acids. V was shortened by 0 bases and J by 8 bases, with 15 bases between the two germline ends.

The J gene is TRBJ2-4, the V gene TRBV9; 10 nucleotides align to TRBD2. The V gene end was trimmed by 0 bases and the J gene end by 8 bases; junction bases not matched to a gene: 8. The CDR3 is 16 amino acids. CDR1 is SGDLS and CDR2 is YYNGEE in the germline V gene. CDR3 sequence (DNA): TGTGCCAGCAGCGTAGGGGCTAGCGGGAGTTGGGACATTCAGTACTTC. This codes for CASSVGASGSWDIQYF.

The chain has TRBV27 and TRBJ2-6; D not certain. This CDR3 region has 18 residues. The germline V gene encodes CDR1 MNHEY and CDR2 SMNVEV (reference sequence). The germline V and J ends were trimmed by 2 bases and 0 bases, with 14 bases remaining between them. The CDR3 nucleotides read TGTGCCAGCAGTTTACTTGAGCCGAGGAGCTCTGGGGCCAACGTCCTGACTTTC. Translating it yields CASSLLEPRSSGANVLTF.

The chain joins TRBV7-9 to TRBJ2-3, with a weak D call TRBD1 (5 bases). This CDR3 is built from 14 residues. The germline V gene has CDR1 SEHNR and CDR2 FQNEAQ (reference sequence). Trimming cost V 4 bases and J 4 bases, with 12 bases left between them. CDR3 region: CASSSYTGADTQYF. The DNA for the CDR3 is TGTGCCAGCAGCTCCTATACAGGAGCAGATACGCAGTATTTT.

This clonotype was detected only a few times. V and J are TRBV3-1 and TRBJ2-7; no reliable D call. The J call may be mistaken, given a closer DNA end match to TRBJ2-1. This CDR3 has 13 amino acids. Germline lookup yields CDR1 LGHDT and CDR2 YNNKEL (reference sequence). CDR3 bases: TGTGCCAGCAGCCAAGTGTCCGTCAATGAGCAGTTCTTC. Translation gives CASSQVSVNEQFF.

This clonotype was picked up a small number of times. V is TRBV18 and J is TRBJ1-2, with a possible D match to TRBD1 (5 bases). Germline lookup yields CDR1 KGHSH and CDR2 LQKENI. The CDR3 is 13 residues long. Trimming removed 8 bases at V and 2 bases at J, with 12 bases between. The CDR3 nucleotides read TGTGCCAGCACGTCGGACATGAACTATGGCTACACCTTC. Translated, it gives CASTSDMNYGYTF.

In its sample, this clonotype was seen a few times. This chain joins TRBV6-5 and TRBJ1-1; 7 bases are shared with TRBD1. Germline V gives CDR1 MNHEY, CDR2 SVGAGI. The V segment lost 6 bases and the J segment 0 bases; nucleotides outside the gene matches: 4. This CDR3 region has 14 residues. The CDR3 is CASRGQILNTEAFF. In nucleotides, the CDR3 is TGTGCCAGCAGGGGACAGATACTGAACACTGAAGCTTTCTTT.

This clonotype showed up just a few times. The chain couples TRBV20-1 to TRBJ2-1; 7 bases are a match to TRBD2. The CDR3 spans 17 residues. The V segment lost 3 bases and the J segment 0 bases; nucleotides outside the gene matches: 11. Germline V gene data show CDR1 as DFQATT and CDR2 as SNEGSKA (reference sequence). The CDR3: CSASPHGGVSSYNEQFF. The CDR3 coding sequence is TGCAGTGCTAGCCCCCATGGGGGGGTTAGCTCCTACAATGAGCAGTTCTTC.

This clonotype came up a few times. The chain links TRBV20-1 to TRBJ1-2, with D perhaps TRBD1 (6 bases). V was shortened by 0 bases and J by 6 bases, with 17 bases between the two germline ends. CDR1 DFQATT and CDR2 SNEGSKA come from the germline V gene (reference sequence). This CDR3 region has 15 residues. CDR3 loop: CSARDPSRGAHGYTF. In DNA form, the CDR3 reads TGCAGTGCTAGAGACCCCTCCCGGGGGGCGCATGGCTACACCTTC.

To note about this clonotype: The junction does not match germline at one end; this may be a read error. The chain couples TRBV12-3 or TRBV12-4 to TRBJ2-7, with D unresolved. The CDR3 is made up of 15 amino acids. CDR3 nucleotide sequence: TGTGCCATCAGTGAATCATATGGCAATCTCTACGAGCAGTACTTC. This encodes CAISESYGNLYEQYF.

The V gene is TRBV10-3, the J gene TRBJ2-1; 11 nucleotides match TRBD2. CDR1 and CDR2 from the germline V gene are ENHRY and SYGVKD. The CDR3 is 15 residues long. V was pared by 6 bases and J by 5 bases, with 6 bases of the junction left unmatched. In nucleotides, the CDR3 is TGTGCCATCAGCGTTAGCGGGAGGGGGCACAATGAGCAGTTCTTC. Encoded protein: CAISVSGRGHNEQFF.

This clonotype was seen ten or more times. This rearrangement joins TRBV10-3 to TRBJ2-1; 9 bases agree with TRBD2. The CDR3 contains 15 residues. With V trimmed by 10 bases and J by 2 bases, 9 bases remained unmatched. Germline values: CDR1 ENHRY, CDR2 SYGVKD. CDR3: CASAPSGRTYNEQFF. In DNA, the CDR3 is TGTGCCAGTGCCCCAAGCGGGAGGACCTACAATGAGCAGTTCTTC.

This clonotype has a handful of counts. The chain joins TRBV25-1 to TRBJ2-5, with D perhaps matching TRBD1 (6 bases). Germline V gives CDR1 MGHDK, CDR2 SYGVNS. The CDR3 runs 14 residues. V lost 8 bases and J 4 bases, leaving 17 bases between the germline ends. The CDR3 reads CASGEMGHGETQYF. The CDR3 DNA reads TGTGCCAGCGGAGAAATGGGACACGGAGAGACCCAGTACTTC.

Concerning this clonotype itself: A clone one base away is much larger, so this may be a read error. The chain couples TRBV6-5 to TRBJ2-1; 7 bases are shared with TRBD2. Germline V gives CDR1 MNHEY, CDR2 SVGAGI. This CDR3 has 14 amino acids. This CDR3 reads CASNKRGAYDEQFF. CDR3 bases: TGTGCCAGCAATAAGCGGGGAGCCTACGATGAGCAGTTCTTC.

Comment on this clonotype: A junction boundary mismatches the germline segment, possibly from a read error. This chain links TRBV5-1 with TRBJ2-7, with a possible D match to TRBD1 (6 bases). The CDR3 sequence is 15 residues long. The germline gives CDR1 SGHRS, CDR2 YFSETQ. This CDR3 reads CANSLVQGNSYEQYF. DNA of the CDR3: TGCGCCAACAGCTTGGTGCAGGGGAACTCCTACGAGCAGTACTTC.

Only a few counts were recorded for this clonotype. V is TRBV6-5 and J is TRBJ2-5; a weak D match, TRBD2 (6 bases). Trimming left V 7 bases short and J 5 bases short, with 17 bases between. The CDR3 has 14 residues. Per germline, CDR1 MNHEY and CDR2 SVGAGI. CDR3 protein: CASTDDGGRETQYF. The CDR3 DNA is TGTGCCAGCACCGACGACGGGGGAAGGGAGACCCAGTACTTC.

The V call is TRBV20-1, the J call TRBJ2-1, with 10 bases that match TRBD2. The CDR3 is made up of 15 amino acids. Trimming took 3 bases from V and 5 from J; bases not matched to a gene: 7. The germline gives CDR1 DFQATT, CDR2 SNEGSKA (reference sequence). The CDR3 DNA reads TGCAGTGCTAGCCCACGACTAGCGGGCCACAATGAGCAGTTCTTC. Its translation: CSASPRLAGHNEQFF.

This sequence joins TRBV29-1 and TRBJ2-1; 9 nucleotides line up with TRBD2. CDR1 SQVTM and CDR2 ANQGSEA come from the germline V gene. V trimming: 6 bases; J trimming: 3 bases; junction bases outside the gene matches: 6. The CDR3 is 14 amino acids. The CDR3 reads CSVDKLAGYNEQFF. CDR3 coding DNA: TGCAGCGTCGACAAACTAGCGGGCTACAATGAGCAGTTCTTC.

This chain uses TRBV7-2 with TRBJ2-7; 7 nucleotides align to TRBD1. CDR3 length: 15 residues. Germline V gene lookup returns CDR1 SGHTA and CDR2 FQGNSA. V lost 4 bases and J lost 4; bases outside the gene matches: 10. CDR3 in amino acids: CASSSATGQQYEQYF. CDR3 coding DNA: TGTGCCAGCAGCTCGGCGACGGGACAGCAGTACGAGCAGTACTTC.

The chain is built from TRBV3-1 and TRBJ2-5; 9 positions agree with TRBD2. Per the germline V gene, CDR1 is LGHDT and CDR2 is YNNKEL (reference sequence). CDR3 length: 17 residues. J gave up 4 bases and V 2 bases, and 11 bases lay outside the gene matches. CDR3: CASSQKRLAGAVETQYF. The DNA of the CDR3 is TGTGCCAGCAGCCAAAAGAGGTTAGCGGGAGCTGTAGAGACCCAGTACTTC.

Ten or more counts support this clonotype. For the CDR3, the DNA is TGTGCCAGCAGCTCAACAGGGCCCTATGGCTACACCTTC. Its protein product is CASSSTGPYGYTF. This sequence joins TRBV7-9 and TRBJ1-2, with TRBD1 as a possible D gene (6 bases). Germline V gene sequence: CDR1 SEHNR, CDR2 FQNEAQ (reference sequence). The CDR3 is 13 residues long. The V and J ends lost 4 bases and 4 bases respectively, with 10 bases between them.

CDR3 DNA: TGTGCCAGCAGTTTAGTCACGCCCCCCCCTACGCAGTATTTT. As protein: CASSLVTPPPTQYF. The rearrangement uses TRBV12-3 or TRBV12-4 and TRBJ2-3; D is undetermined. The germline V and J ends were trimmed by 1 base and 8 bases, with 13 bases remaining between them. The CDR3 totals 14 residues.

The chain uses TRBV20-1 and TRBJ2-3, with 7 nucleotides matching TRBD1. The CDR3 totals 13 residues. The germline gives CDR1 DFQATT, CDR2 SNEGSKA (reference sequence). The trim removed 4 bases at V and 3 bases at J, leaving 4 bases unmatched. CDR3 loop: CSAKQGPTDTQYF. Here the CDR3 DNA reads TGCAGTGCTAAACAGGGGCCGACAGATACGCAGTATTTT.

On this clonotype: At one end the junction does not follow the germline gene, possibly because of a read error. The rearrangement uses TRBV7-2 and TRBJ1-2; maybe TRBD1 (6 bases). CDR1 is SGHTA and CDR2 is FQGNSA in the germline V gene. There are 17 residues in the CDR3. CDR3 coding DNA: TGTGCCAGCAGCTTACCTACGGCAGCTATTGGGGGCTATGGCCACACCTTC. Protein: CASSLPTAAIGGYGHTF.

The J gene is TRBJ2-3, the V gene TRBV5-1, with TRBD1 matching over 8 bases. J gave up 6 bases and V 0 bases, and 15 bases lay outside the gene matches. Germline CDR1 reads SGHRS; CDR2 reads YFSETQ. The CDR3 has 18 amino acids. CDR3 DNA: TGCGCCAGCAGCTTGGGGACAGGGTTTAATACTCCCCGGGATACGCAGTATTTT. Amino acids: CASSLGTGFNTPRDTQYF.